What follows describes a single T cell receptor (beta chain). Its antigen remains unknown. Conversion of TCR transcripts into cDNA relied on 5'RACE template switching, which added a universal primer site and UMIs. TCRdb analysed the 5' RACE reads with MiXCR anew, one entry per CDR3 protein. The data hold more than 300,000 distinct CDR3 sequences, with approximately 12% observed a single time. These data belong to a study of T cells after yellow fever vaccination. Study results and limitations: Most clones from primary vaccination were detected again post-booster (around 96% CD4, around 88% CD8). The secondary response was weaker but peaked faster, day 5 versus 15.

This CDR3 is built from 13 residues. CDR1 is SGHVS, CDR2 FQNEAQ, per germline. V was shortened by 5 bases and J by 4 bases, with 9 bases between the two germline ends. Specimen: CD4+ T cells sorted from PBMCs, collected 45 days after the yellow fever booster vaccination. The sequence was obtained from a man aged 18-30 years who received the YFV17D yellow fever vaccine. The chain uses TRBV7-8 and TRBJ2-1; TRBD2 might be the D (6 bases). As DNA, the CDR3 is TGTGCCAGCAGCGCGGGACTTTACAATGAGCAGTTCTTC. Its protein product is CASSAGLYNEQFF.